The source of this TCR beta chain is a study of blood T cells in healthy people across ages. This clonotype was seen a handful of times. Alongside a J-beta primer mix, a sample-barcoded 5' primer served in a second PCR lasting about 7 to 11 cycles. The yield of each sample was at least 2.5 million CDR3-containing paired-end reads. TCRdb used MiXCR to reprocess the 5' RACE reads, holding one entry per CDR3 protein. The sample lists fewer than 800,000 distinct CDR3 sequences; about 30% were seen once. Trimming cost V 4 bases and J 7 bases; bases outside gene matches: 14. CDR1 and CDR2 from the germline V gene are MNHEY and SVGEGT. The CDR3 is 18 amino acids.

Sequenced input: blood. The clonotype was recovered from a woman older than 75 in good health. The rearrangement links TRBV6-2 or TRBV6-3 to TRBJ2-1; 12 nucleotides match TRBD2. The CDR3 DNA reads TGTGCCAGCAGTTTTCCATCCTCTAGCGGGGGGGCGAGGAATGAGCAGTTCTTC. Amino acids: CASSFPSSSGGARNEQFF.